This TCR beta chain was sequenced for a study of human T cells and chemical hapten exposure. As for the study in general: Each patient's scalp received weekly diphenylcyclopropenone throughout the approximately 25-week study.

Many counts were recorded for this clonotype. Its antigen is still unknown. Stated time point: patch test 3, about 24 weeks after DPC sensitization. Treatment in this sample: therapeutic diphenylcyclopropenone sensitization with weekly scalp DPC. Researchers extracted total RNA from unfractionated whole blood. As handled by the study authors: The median was roughly 100,000 TCRs per sample, ranging roughly 23,224 to 750,000. TCRdb processed the RACE reads anew with MiXCR; each CDR3 protein has one entry. None of the V and J calls come from the authors' own analysis; TCRdb made them. This sample has roughly 84,000 distinct CDR3 sequences, with about 10% found just once. Study results and caveats: No alteration of TCRs above 1 in 1000 frequency was seen with DPC sensitization.

This CDR3 has 18 amino acids. Trimming left V 7 bases short and J 4 bases short, with 28 bases between. Germline V CDR1 and CDR2: SQVTM, ANQGSEA. Material: whole blood, obtained in connection with sensitization to the hapten diphenylcyclopropenone (DPC). The source is a woman between 45 and 65 years old with alopecia areata. Some clones in this sample may be carry-over from other donors' samples. The rearrangement links TRBV29-1 to TRBJ2-2, with no clear D. The CDR3 DNA follows: TGCAGCGCTAGTAACCCAGAGGCTCCTGGACGACTCACCGGGGAGCTGTTTTTT. It yields the protein CSASNPEAPGRLTGELFF.